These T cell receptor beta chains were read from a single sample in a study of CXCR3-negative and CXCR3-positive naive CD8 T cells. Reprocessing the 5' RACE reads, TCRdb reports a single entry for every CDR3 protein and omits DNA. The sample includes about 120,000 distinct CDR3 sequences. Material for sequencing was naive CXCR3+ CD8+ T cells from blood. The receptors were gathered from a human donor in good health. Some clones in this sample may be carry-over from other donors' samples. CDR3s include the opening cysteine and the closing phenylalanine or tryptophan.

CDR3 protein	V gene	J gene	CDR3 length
CSVVGAGGKPFNYGYTF	TRBV29-1	TRBJ1-2	17
CASSTANTGELFF	TRBV12-3/TRBV12-4	TRBJ2-2	13
CASSSGTPPYEQYF	TRBV7-9	TRBJ2-7	14
CASSLPASTDTQYF	TRBV28	TRBJ2-3	14
CASSPRGPSNEKLFF	TRBV12-3/TRBV12-4	TRBJ1-4	15
CVSSLWVGKPCEQYF	TRBV7-8	TRBJ2-7	15
CASGAGTENTGELFF	TRBV5-6	TRBJ2-2	15
CASSQDGGGAGELFF	TRBV4-1	TRBJ2-2	15
CASSLLTDNSTDTQYF	TRBV7-9	TRBJ2-3	16
CASRHLVHLPGQPYGYTF	TRBV6-5	TRBJ1-2	18
CASSIPVGQGASDTQYF	TRBV7-6	TRBJ2-3	17
CASSLARLASDEQFF	TRBV7-6	TRBJ2-1	15
CASSGLTRGYNEQFF	TRBV13	TRBJ2-1	15
CASSLSASGWTYNEQFF	TRBV5-1	TRBJ2-1	17
CAISLMQGGEAFF	TRBV11-2	TRBJ1-1	13
CASSPYPGEGEKLFF	TRBV28	TRBJ1-4	15
CASSFSVEQFF	TRBV7-9	TRBJ2-1	11
CATSRGDRYNEQFF	TRBV11-2	TRBJ2-1	14
CASSEGEGLNTEAFF	TRBV7-9	TRBJ1-1	15
CSVVSGLAGGPIGELFF	TRBV29-1	TRBJ2-2	17
CASNQDSPSTYNSPLHF	TRBV2	TRBJ1-6	17
CASSVVGQMNTEAFF	TRBV9	TRBJ1-1	15
CASSSIAGGPYEQYF	TRBV7-9	TRBJ2-7	15
CASSVGDGNEQFF	TRBV9	TRBJ2-1	13
CASSLTSYAGELFF	TRBV27	TRBJ2-2	14
CSARDPPGAATDTQYF	TRBV20-1	TRBJ2-3	16
CSASNTGSSYNSPLHF	TRBV20-1	TRBJ1-6	16
CASSRTSSYEQYF	TRBV11-2	TRBJ2-7	13
CASSYEDWSYNEQFF	TRBV6-6	TRBJ2-1	15
CASSELSDRERFF	TRBV25-1	TRBJ2-1	13
CSGTTGVGYTF	TRBV29-1	TRBJ1-2	11
CSARTGGEYTIYF	TRBV20-1	TRBJ1-3	13
CASSASGSWRNEQFF	TRBV9	TRBJ2-1	15
CASSQGVNEQFF	TRBV4-1	TRBJ2-1	12
CSANYLGRADTQYF	TRBV20-1	TRBJ2-3	14
CSVAPGTGVYEQYF	TRBV29-1	TRBJ2-7	14
CASSLSGGAGETQYF	TRBV7-7	TRBJ2-5	15
CASSHRPGGKETQYF	TRBV7-9	TRBJ2-5	15
CASARGSNQPQHF	TRBV12-3/TRBV12-4	TRBJ1-5	13
CAIENGAGNRDGNEQFF	TRBV28	TRBJ2-1	17
CASSLQNLDEQFF	TRBV28	TRBJ2-1	13
CASSETRTGATYEQYF	TRBV6-2/TRBV6-3	TRBJ2-7	16
CASSYGGGYGYTF	TRBV7-9	TRBJ1-2	13
CASNPGQGAQPQHF	TRBV6-2/TRBV6-3	TRBJ1-5	14
CASSSAGLQETQYF	TRBV7-9	TRBJ2-5	14
CAISRTLAGELETQYF	TRBV10-3	TRBJ2-5	16
CASSLAADSYNEQFF	TRBV5-1	TRBJ2-1	15
CATSSDREPTGELFF	TRBV15	TRBJ2-2	15